This T cell receptor beta chain was recovered during a study of cytomegalovirus exposure and HLA in healthy donors. Overall study: The 100 million to 120 million unique TCR beta sequences, from around 200 million T cells, were found by an earlier analysis. Overall study results and limits: The authors excluded some V segments, including TRBV6-2 and TRBV6-3, as indistinguishable.

PCR primers comprised 60 Vbeta and 13 Jbeta primers. How the authors handled the data: As a later analysis found, there were approximately 80 million unique TCR beta chains, of which roughly 11 million were shared. Data came from immunoSEQ multiplex PCR; TCRdb stores just in-frame clones and leaves some out. V and J calls and clone size are given by that table; D and trimming were obtained from the DNA. Of 150,000 to 250,000 clones in the sample, 82% were seen once. A word on this clone: The antigen is unknown.

Likely unrecorded immune exposures existed in these nominally healthy donors. CDR3 length: 14 residues. CDR1 is SGHAT, CDR2 FQNNGV, per germline. The V and J ends lost 1 base and 6 bases, in that order; junction bases with no gene match: 4. The sequence was obtained from a woman in her forties or fifties in good health and CMV-seropositive. The rearrangement joins TRBV11-2 to TRBJ2-5; 8 nucleotides agree with TRBD1. Sequenced sample: PBMCs. DNA for the CDR3: TGTGCCAGCAGCTTAGGGACAGGGTGGCAGACCCAGTACTTC. Translating gives CASSLGTGWQTQYF.